Listed here are 2 T cell receptor beta chains from one sample, sequenced in a study of T cell responses to AZD1222 COVID-19 vaccine. Repertoires were generated with immunoSEQ multiplex PCR, while TCRdb's copy carries only in-frame clones and drops some. This table has around 130,000 clones, over 85% appearing once. Material: peripheral blood, obtained on day 0 of AZD1222 vaccination. Receptors were obtained from an adult in good health.

V and J are TRBV6-5 and TRBJ2-1; a weak D match, TRBD2 (6 bases). This CDR3 region has 14 residues. The germline CDR1 and CDR2 sequences are MNHEY and SVGAGI. Trimming took off 8 bases at V and 7 bases at J, with 18 bases between the two ends. The CDR3 bases are TGTGCCAGCCAGCGGGTTCGGAGGGGAAATGAGCAGTTCTTC. It yields the protein CASQRVRRGNEQFF.

V and J are TRBV28 and TRBJ1-5; D not resolved. This CDR3 is built from 14 residues. Trimming took 7 bases from V and 7 from J, leaving 17 bases between them. CDR1 is MDHEN, CDR2 SYDVKM, per germline. The CDR3 coding sequence is TGTGCCAGCACTGTACAAGGGCAAGCGCAGCCCCAGCATTTT. Protein: CASTVQGQAQPQHF.